The present entry profiles one TCR beta chain with its context. The data were produced by immunoSEQ multiplex PCR, yet TCRdb's version contains in-frame clones alone and is incomplete. The sample lists about 560,000 clones, around three quarters occurring once. The sample originates from a study of shared clonotypes between healthy human individuals. This clonotype originated in a woman between 35 and 50 years old in good health. Some clones in this sample may be carry-over from other donors' samples. The source material was PBMCs.

The CDR3 DNA follows: TGTGCCAGCAGAGAAATTCCGGGACAGGGAAACTACGAGCAGTACTTC. Its protein is CASREIPGQGNYEQYF. The chain has TRBV6-1 and TRBJ2-7, with 9 nucleotides matching TRBD1. There are 16 residues in the CDR3. After removal of 6 bases from V and 3 bases from J, the junction contained 12 bases not matched to a gene. The V gene's germline CDR1 is MNHNS and CDR2 SASEGT.